These 26 T cell receptor beta chains came from one sample sequenced in a study of T-cell memory formation after mild COVID-19. TCRdb reprocessed the 5' RACE reads via MiXCR and lists one record per CDR3 protein. Of around 300,000 distinct CDR3 sequences listed, over 15% are singletons. Sequences were obtained from PBMCs or a T cell subset sorted from them (not recorded which). The receptors originated from a man younger than 35 who had mild COVID-19 (a few samples of this study predate the infection). Cell type and time point are not known.

This clonotype was counted between two and nine times. This chain uses TRBV18 with TRBJ2-3; TRBD2 agrees at 10 bases. The length of the CDR3 is 17 residues. The ends lost 3 bases at V and 0 bases at J; junction bases unmatched: 6. CDR1 and CDR2 (germline): KGHSH, LQKENI. CDR3 loop: CASSPSGGPTSTDTQYF. CDR3 bases: TGTGCCAGCTCACCTAGCGGGGGGCCAACTAGCACAGATACGCAGTATTTT.

The V call is TRBV28, the J call TRBJ2-5; TRBD2 aligns across 10 bases. This CDR3 has 14 amino acids. The ends lost 8 bases at V and 1 base at J; junction bases unmatched: 4. Germline V lookup: CDR1 MDHEN, CDR2 SYDVKM. CDR3 sequence reads: CASFPSGGQETQYF. The CDR3 DNA reads as TGTGCCAGCTTTCCTAGCGGGGGCCAAGAGACCCAGTACTTC.

The chain is built from TRBV5-1 and TRBJ2-5, with D perhaps matching TRBD2 (6 bases). This CDR3 is built from 15 residues. Trimming left V 3 bases short and J 0 bases short, with 12 bases between. CDR1 is SGHRS, CDR2 YFSETQ, per germline. CDR3 region: CASSWTTPYQETQYF. CDR3 coding DNA: TGCGCCAGCAGCTGGACTACCCCGTACCAAGAGACCCAGTACTTC.

This clonotype was recorded many times. This chain uses TRBV5-1 with TRBJ2-3; possibly TRBD2 for D (6 bases). CDR3 length: 15 amino acids. With 6 bases removed from V and 1 base from J, the gap between germline ends came to 15 bases. CDR1 SGHRS and CDR2 YFSETQ come from the germline V gene. The DNA of the CDR3 is TGCGCCAGCATCCGAGGTAGCGGAGGCACAGATACGCAGTATTTT. Amino acids: CASIRGSGGTDTQYF.

The CDR3 loop reads CASSPAPNTEAFF. The CDR3 nucleotides are TGTGCCAGCAGCCCCGCCCCGAACACTGAAGCTTTCTTT. The chain combines TRBV7-7 with TRBJ1-1; D unresolved. The CDR3 sequence is 13 residues long. Germline CDR1 and CDR2: SSHAT and FNYEAQ (reference sequence). V was trimmed by 5 bases and J by 1 base, leaving 8 bases between them.

In its sample, this clonotype was seen a few times. The chain combines TRBV5-1 with TRBJ2-3; D call uncertain. The germline V gene has CDR1 SGHRS and CDR2 YFSETQ. The CDR3 is 16 amino acids. With 0 bases removed from V and 6 bases from J, the gap between germline ends came to 17 bases. DNA for the CDR3: TGCGCCAGCAGCTTGGAGGGCCATACCCCTGGGGATACGCAGTATTTT. This gives the protein CASSLEGHTPGDTQYF.

This clonotype was observed a handful of times. The chain couples TRBV4-3 to TRBJ1-2; D gene unclear. The V end lost 0 bases, the J end lost 2 bases, and 7 bases lay between the germline ends. The CDR3 runs 14 residues. Germline lookup yields CDR1 LGHNA and CDR2 YSLEER. This chain's CDR3 is CASSQEGRNYGYTF. CDR3 DNA sequence: TGCGCCAGCAGCCAAGAAGGCAGAAACTATGGCTACACCTTC.

This clonotype was found a few times. The chain uses TRBV6-5 and TRBJ2-2, with D possibly matching TRBD1 (5 bases). Germline V gene sequence: CDR1 MNHEY, CDR2 SVGAGI. CDR3 size: 15 residues. With 0 bases removed from V and 6 bases from J, the gap between germline ends came to 11 bases. The CDR3 bases are TGTGCCAGCAGTTACTCGATGAAGGGGTCCGGGGAGCTGTTTTTT. This sequence encodes CASSYSMKGSGELFF.

This clonotype was seen only a few times. V is TRBV7-8 and J is TRBJ1-1, with D maybe TRBD1 (5 bases). V was cut by 5 bases and J by 1 base, with 17 bases left in between. This CDR3 region has 16 residues. Germline-derived CDR1 and CDR2 are SGHVS and FQNEAQ. The CDR3: CASSLLRGQSNTEAFF. CDR3 DNA: TGTGCCAGCAGCCTCCTCCGGGGCCAGTCGAACACTGAAGCTTTCTTT.

This clonotype was detected many times. V and J are TRBV7-8 and TRBJ1-5; TRBD1 matches at 7 bases. Germline lookup yields CDR1 SGHVS and CDR2 FQNEAQ. CDR3 length equals 14 residues. V shed 4 bases, J shed 6 bases, and the junction held 6 bases outside the gene matches. The CDR3 sequence: CASSSPGGGQPQHF. In nucleotides, the CDR3 is TGTGCCAGCAGCTCACCAGGGGGAGGTCAGCCCCAGCATTTT.

This clonotype was detected only a few times. The CDR3 region is CASSQGTGRVNYGYTF. CDR3 nucleotides: TGCGCCAGCAGCCAGGGGACAGGGAGAGTTAACTATGGCTACACCTTC. The chain joins TRBV4-3 to TRBJ1-2; 9 bases are a match to TRBD1. Germline CDR1 is LGHNA and CDR2 is YSLEER. The ends lost 3 bases at V and 1 base at J; junction bases unmatched: 6. This CDR3 region has 16 residues.

This clonotype was seen a few times. The V call is TRBV12-3 or TRBV12-4, the J call TRBJ2-6; D might be TRBD1 (6 bases). V shed 10 bases and J shed 1 base, with 11 bases lying between them. This CDR3 is 14 amino acids long. CDR3: CAIQGVSGANVLTF. The CDR3 DNA sequence: TGTGCCATACAGGGAGTGTCTGGGGCCAACGTCCTGACTTTC.

The rearrangement links TRBV6-1 to TRBJ1-1, with TRBD1 as a possible D gene (6 bases). The germline V gene encodes CDR1 MNHNS and CDR2 SASEGT. CDR3 length equals 14 residues. The V and J ends lost 2 bases and 3 bases respectively, with 10 bases between them. The CDR3 here is CASSEQQGYTEAFF. CDR3 DNA: TGTGCCAGCAGTGAACAGCAGGGGTACACTGAAGCTTTCTTT.

This clonotype was observed a handful of times. The chain carries TRBV19 and TRBJ2-3, with 8 nucleotides matching TRBD2. This CDR3 contains 14 residues. Trimming removed 6 bases from V and 3 bases from J; junction bases left unmatched: 5. CDR1 is LNHDA, CDR2 SQIVND, per germline (reference sequence). CDR3 in DNA: TGTGCCAGTAGAGACATAGCGGGAACAGATACGCAGTATTTT. Encoded protein: CASRDIAGTDTQYF.

The CDR3 sequence: CASSITGGIYGYTF. In DNA, the CDR3 is TGTGCCAGCAGTATAACAGGGGGAATCTATGGCTACACCTTC. The V gene is TRBV6-2 or TRBV6-3, the J gene TRBJ1-2; TRBD1 aligns across 8 bases. Germline-derived CDR1 and CDR2 are MNHEY and SVGEGT. This CDR3 is built from 14 residues. Trimming at V came to 5 bases and at J to 4 bases, leaving 6 bases not matched to a gene.

This clonotype was observed a handful of times. The chain employs TRBV9 and TRBJ2-1, with 8 bases fitting TRBD1. With V trimmed by 4 bases and J by 13 bases, 10 bases remained unmatched. The CDR3 has 13 amino acids. Germline V CDR1 and CDR2: SGDLS, YYNGEE. The DNA of the CDR3 is TGTGCCAGCAGCTTTGGGACAGGAGGATTACAGTTCTTC. Its protein product is CASSFGTGGLQFF.

This clonotype was found a few times. The chain employs TRBV18 and TRBJ1-3; no reliable D call. V was pared by 4 bases and J by 0 bases, with 10 bases between. Germline V CDR1 and CDR2: KGHSH, LQKENI. The CDR3 covers 15 residues. CDR3 in amino acids: CASSLNTRSGNTIYF. As DNA, the CDR3 is TGTGCCAGCTCACTTAACACGCGCTCTGGAAACACCATATATTTT.

This clonotype has only a few counts. The chain links TRBV5-1 to TRBJ2-4, with a possible D match to TRBD2 (6 bases). With 4 bases removed from V and 8 bases from J, the gap between germline ends came to 16 bases. The CDR3 runs 14 residues. Germline values: CDR1 SGHRS, CDR2 YFSETQ. CDR3 in DNA: TGCGCCAGCAGCCCTAGGGACTTTGCGGACATTCAGTACTTC. Amino acid sequence: CASSPRDFADIQYF. Full variable domain (missing parts from reference TRBV5-1 and TRBJ2-4): KAGVTQTPRYLIKTRGQQVTLSCSPISGHRSVSWYQQTPGQGLQFLFEYFSETQRNKGNFPGRFSGRQFSNSRSEMNVSTLELGDSALYLCASSPRDFADIQYFGAGTRLSVL.

Ten or more counts support this clonotype. V gene TRBV12-3 or TRBV12-4 combines with J gene TRBJ2-1; TRBD2 matches 8 bases. V lost 7 bases to trimming and J lost 5 bases; unmatched junction nucleotides: 13. The CDR3 consists of 16 residues. Written as DNA, the CDR3 is TGTGCCAGCATCCTCCAAGGGCTAGCGGGTAACAATGAGCAGTTCTTC. Protein product: CASILQGLAGNNEQFF.

This clonotype came up a few times. V is TRBV27 and J is TRBJ2-5; D not certain. This CDR3 is 14 amino acids long. CDR1 and CDR2 from the germline V gene are MNHEY and SMNVEV (reference sequence). Trimming shortened V by 2 bases and J by 1 base, and 8 bases separated the two germline ends. The CDR3 nucleotides are TGTGCCAGCAGTTTACTTGGGTCCCAAGAGACCCAGTACTTC. The encoded protein is CASSLLGSQETQYF.

The chain employs TRBV11-2 and TRBJ2-3; 7 positions agree with TRBD2. Germline trimming cut 4 bases from V and 3 bases from J; bases unmatched to any gene: 7. The CDR3 contains 15 residues. CDR1 is SGHAT, CDR2 FQNNGV, per germline. CDR3 nucleotides: TGTGCCAGCAGCTCCCTTGGGGGGGGAACAGATACGCAGTATTTT. Translation gives CASSSLGGGTDTQYF.

V is TRBV28 and J is TRBJ1-2; the D is unclear. The CDR3 is 14 residues long. The V and J ends lost 4 bases and 4 bases respectively, with 13 bases between them. The V gene's germline CDR1 is MDHEN and CDR2 SYDVKM. The CDR3 region is CASSSDQTFYGYTF. The CDR3 DNA is TGTGCCAGCAGTTCCGACCAAACCTTCTATGGCTACACCTTC.

This clonotype was observed a few times. The chain is built from TRBV7-2 and TRBJ2-5; D perhaps matches TRBD1 (6 bases). Germline V lookup: CDR1 SGHTA, CDR2 FQGNSA. V was shortened by 1 base and J by 2 bases, with 14 bases between the two germline ends. This CDR3 has 16 residues. CDR3 loop: CASSLVPWTEQETQYF. As DNA, the CDR3 is TGTGCCAGCAGCTTAGTTCCCTGGACAGAGCAAGAGACCCAGTACTTC.

V and J are TRBV6-5 and TRBJ1-1; a possible D gene is TRBD1 (6 bases). The length of the CDR3 is 14 residues. V was pared by 6 bases and J by 5 bases, with 16 bases between. Germline lookup yields CDR1 MNHEY and CDR2 SVGAGI. The CDR3 DNA follows: TGTGCCAGCAGCGCTGCGGCCCAGGGGACTGAAGCTTTCTTT. Residues: CASSAAAQGTEAFF.

This clonotype was recorded at least ten times. The genes are TRBV5-1 and TRBJ1-2; D is perhaps TRBD1 (5 bases). V lost 1 base and J lost 3, with 7 bases in between. Germline-derived CDR1 and CDR2 are SGHRS and YFSETQ. This CDR3 comprises 13 residues. DNA of the CDR3: TGCGCCAGCAGCTTGACGGGGGACTATGGCTACACCTTC. The encoded protein is CASSLTGDYGYTF.

The gene calls are TRBV20-1 and TRBJ2-1, with TRBD2 matching 7 bases. After removal of 1 base from V and 4 bases from J, the junction contained 7 bases not matched to a gene. CDR1 and CDR2 (germline): DFQATT, SNEGSKA (reference sequence). This CDR3 region has 15 residues. This CDR3 reads CSARAGSGVYNEQFF. The CDR3 DNA reads TGCAGTGCTAGAGCGGGAAGCGGGGTTTACAATGAGCAGTTCTTC.